Below, one TCR beta chain is given with its context. What it binds is unknown. The V gene lost 1 base and the J gene lost 13 bases, with 17 bases spanning the gap. The CDR3 has 13 residues. In germline, CDR1 is SQVTM, CDR2 ANQGSEA. A second PCR, run for roughly 7 to 12 cycles, used a sample-barcoded 5' primer plus a J-beta primer mix. TCRdb processed the 5' RACE reads anew with MiXCR; each CDR3 protein has one entry. The table shows fewer than 1.5 million distinct CDR3 sequences, with approximately 40% occurring only once. The data derive from a study of blood T cells in healthy people across ages. Broader study findings: The study could not conclusively compare naive and antigen-experienced cells, given its unsorted PBMCs. Observed TCR beta diversity per million T cells went down as age went up. This fall followed a roughly linear course with age. The long-lived group displayed more naive CD4+ cells, plus higher diversity, than the aged donors did. TCR beta diversity correlated strongly with naive T cell percentage.

The chain uses TRBV29-1 and TRBJ2-1; tentatively, D is TRBD2 (6 bases). This receptor was obtained from a woman younger than 30 in good health. The sequenced material came from blood. CDR3 sequence: CSVEVAGKEIQFF. Here the CDR3 DNA reads TGCAGCGTTGAAGTGGCGGGGAAAGAGATCCAGTTCTTC.